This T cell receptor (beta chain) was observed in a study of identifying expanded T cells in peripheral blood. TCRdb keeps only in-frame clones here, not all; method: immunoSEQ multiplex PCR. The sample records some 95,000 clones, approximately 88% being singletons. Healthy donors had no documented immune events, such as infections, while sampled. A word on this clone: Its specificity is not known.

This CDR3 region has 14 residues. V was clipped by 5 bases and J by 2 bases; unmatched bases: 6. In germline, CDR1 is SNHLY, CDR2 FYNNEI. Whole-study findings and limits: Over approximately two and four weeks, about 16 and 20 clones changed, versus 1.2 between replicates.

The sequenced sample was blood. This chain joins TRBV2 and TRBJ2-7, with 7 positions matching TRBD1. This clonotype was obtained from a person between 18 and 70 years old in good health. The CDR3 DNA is TGTGCCAGCAGTCAACCCGGGACAGCCTACGAGCAGTACTTC. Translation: CASSQPGTAYEQYF.